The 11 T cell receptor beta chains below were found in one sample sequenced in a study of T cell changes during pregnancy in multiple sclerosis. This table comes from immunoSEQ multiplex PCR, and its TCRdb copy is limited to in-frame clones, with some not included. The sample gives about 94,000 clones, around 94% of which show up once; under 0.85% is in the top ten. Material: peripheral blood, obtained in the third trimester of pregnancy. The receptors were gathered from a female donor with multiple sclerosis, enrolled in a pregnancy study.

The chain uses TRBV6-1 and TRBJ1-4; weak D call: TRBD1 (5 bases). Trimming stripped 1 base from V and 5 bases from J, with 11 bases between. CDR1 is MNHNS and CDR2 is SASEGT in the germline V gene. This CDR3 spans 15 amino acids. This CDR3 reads CASSEGEGTNEKLFF. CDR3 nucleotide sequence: TGTGCCAGCAGTGAAGGGGAGGGGACGAATGAAAAACTGTTTTTT.

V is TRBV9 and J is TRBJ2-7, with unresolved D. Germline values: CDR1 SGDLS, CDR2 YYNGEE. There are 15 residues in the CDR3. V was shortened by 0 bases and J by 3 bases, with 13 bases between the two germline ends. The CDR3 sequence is CASSVGLDIFYEQYF. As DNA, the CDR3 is TGTGCCAGCAGCGTAGGGCTAGATATTTTCTACGAGCAGTACTTC.

CDR3 amino acids: CASSLGVGGFYGYTF. The CDR3 coding sequence is TGTGCCAGCAGCTTAGGGGTCGGGGGATTCTATGGCTACACCTTC. The chain links TRBV11-2 to TRBJ1-2; the D gene is possibly TRBD1 (5 bases). This CDR3 is 15 amino acids long. The germline V gene has CDR1 SGHAT and CDR2 FQNNGV. The ends were cut back, 1 base at V and 4 bases at J, with 13 bases in the middle.

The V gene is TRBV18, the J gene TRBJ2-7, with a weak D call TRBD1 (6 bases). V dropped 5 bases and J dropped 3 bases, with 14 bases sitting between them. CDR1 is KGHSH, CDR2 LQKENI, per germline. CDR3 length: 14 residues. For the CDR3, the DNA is TGTGCCAGCTCAGGTTCGGACAGTAACTACGAGCAGTACTTC. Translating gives CASSGSDSNYEQYF.

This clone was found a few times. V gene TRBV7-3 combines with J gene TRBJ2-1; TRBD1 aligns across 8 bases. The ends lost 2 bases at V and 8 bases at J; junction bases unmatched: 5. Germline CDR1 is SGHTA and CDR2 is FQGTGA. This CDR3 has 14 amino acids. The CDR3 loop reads CASSLSQGGDEQFF. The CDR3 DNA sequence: TGTGCCAGCAGCTTATCACAGGGGGGCGATGAGCAGTTCTTC. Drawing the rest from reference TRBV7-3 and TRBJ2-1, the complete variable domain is GAGVSQTPSNKVTEKGKYVELRCDPISGHTALYWYRQSLGQGPEFLIYFQGTGAADDSGLPNDRFFAVRPEGSVSTLKIQRTERGDSAVYLCASSLSQGGDEQFFGPGTRLTVL.

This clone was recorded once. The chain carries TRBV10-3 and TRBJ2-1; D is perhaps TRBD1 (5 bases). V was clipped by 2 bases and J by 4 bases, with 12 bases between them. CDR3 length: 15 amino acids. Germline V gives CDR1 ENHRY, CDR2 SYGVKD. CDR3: CAISEGQGPYNEQFF. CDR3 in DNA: TGTGCCATCAGTGAGGGGCAGGGCCCTTACAATGAGCAGTTCTTC.

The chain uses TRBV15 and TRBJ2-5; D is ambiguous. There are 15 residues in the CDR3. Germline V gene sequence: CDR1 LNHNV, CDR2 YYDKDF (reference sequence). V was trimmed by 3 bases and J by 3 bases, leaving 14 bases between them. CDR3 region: CATSRLLREEETQYF. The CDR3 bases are TGTGCCACCAGCAGGCTTCTTCGCGAGGAAGAGACCCAGTACTTC.

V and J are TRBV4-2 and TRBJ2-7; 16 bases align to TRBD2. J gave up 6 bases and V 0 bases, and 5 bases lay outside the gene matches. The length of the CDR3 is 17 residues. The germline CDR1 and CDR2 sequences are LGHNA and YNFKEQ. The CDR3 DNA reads TGTGCCAGCAGCCAAGATCAGGGACTAGCGGGAGGGCTCGAGCAGTACTTC. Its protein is CASSQDQGLAGGLEQYF.

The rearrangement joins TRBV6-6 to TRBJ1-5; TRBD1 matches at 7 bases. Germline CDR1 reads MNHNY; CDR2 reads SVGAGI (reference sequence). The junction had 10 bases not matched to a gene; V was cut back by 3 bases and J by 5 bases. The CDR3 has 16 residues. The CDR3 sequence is CASSYNHPQGDQPQHF. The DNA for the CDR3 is TGTGCCAGCAGTTATAACCACCCGCAGGGGGATCAGCCCCAGCATTTT.

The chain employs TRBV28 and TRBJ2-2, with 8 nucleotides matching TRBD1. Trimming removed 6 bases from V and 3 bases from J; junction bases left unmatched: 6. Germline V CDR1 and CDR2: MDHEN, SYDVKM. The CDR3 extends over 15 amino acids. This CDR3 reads CASSQDRAHTGELFF. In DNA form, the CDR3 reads TGTGCCAGCAGCCAGGACAGGGCCCACACCGGGGAGCTGTTTTTT.

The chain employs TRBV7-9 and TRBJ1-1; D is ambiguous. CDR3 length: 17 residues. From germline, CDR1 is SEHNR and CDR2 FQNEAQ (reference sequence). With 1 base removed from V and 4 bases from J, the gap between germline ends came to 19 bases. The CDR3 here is CASSLGALGREGTEAFF. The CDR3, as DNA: TGTGCCAGCAGCTTAGGGGCGTTGGGGAGAGAGGGCACTGAAGCTTTCTTT.